This T cell receptor beta chain stems from a study of identical twins. This clonotype was seen more than once but under ten times. One entry per CDR3 protein results from TCRdb running MiXCR on the 5' RACE reads. Here the sample spans about 240,000 distinct CDR3 sequences, about 11% being singletons. The sequenced sample was memory T cells sorted from blood. This receptor was taken from a man aged 50-60 years in good health.

The CDR3 sequence is CAISLGQFSGANVLTF. The CDR3, as DNA: TGTGCCATCAGCTTAGGACAGTTCTCTGGGGCCAACGTCCTGACTTTC. V and J are TRBV10-3 and TRBJ2-6; D possibly corresponds to TRBD1 (6 bases). The CDR3 covers 16 residues. Trimming left V 6 bases short and J 0 bases short, with 12 bases between. From germline, CDR1 is ENHRY and CDR2 SYGVKD.